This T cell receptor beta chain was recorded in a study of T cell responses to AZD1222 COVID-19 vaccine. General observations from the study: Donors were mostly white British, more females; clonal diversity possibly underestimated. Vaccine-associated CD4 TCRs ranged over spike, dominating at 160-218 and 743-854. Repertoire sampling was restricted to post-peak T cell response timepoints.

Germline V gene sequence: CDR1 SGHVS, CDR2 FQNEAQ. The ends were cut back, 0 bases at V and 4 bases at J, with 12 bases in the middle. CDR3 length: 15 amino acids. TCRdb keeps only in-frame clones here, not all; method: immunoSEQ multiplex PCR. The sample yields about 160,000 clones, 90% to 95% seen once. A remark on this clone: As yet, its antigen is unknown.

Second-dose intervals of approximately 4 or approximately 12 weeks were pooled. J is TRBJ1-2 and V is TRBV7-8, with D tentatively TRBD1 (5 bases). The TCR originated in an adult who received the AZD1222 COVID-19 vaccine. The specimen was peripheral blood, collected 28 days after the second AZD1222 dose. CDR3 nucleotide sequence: TGTGCCAGCAGCTTAGCGGTAGGGGCTGGCTATGGCTACACCTTC. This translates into CASSLAVGAGYGYTF.